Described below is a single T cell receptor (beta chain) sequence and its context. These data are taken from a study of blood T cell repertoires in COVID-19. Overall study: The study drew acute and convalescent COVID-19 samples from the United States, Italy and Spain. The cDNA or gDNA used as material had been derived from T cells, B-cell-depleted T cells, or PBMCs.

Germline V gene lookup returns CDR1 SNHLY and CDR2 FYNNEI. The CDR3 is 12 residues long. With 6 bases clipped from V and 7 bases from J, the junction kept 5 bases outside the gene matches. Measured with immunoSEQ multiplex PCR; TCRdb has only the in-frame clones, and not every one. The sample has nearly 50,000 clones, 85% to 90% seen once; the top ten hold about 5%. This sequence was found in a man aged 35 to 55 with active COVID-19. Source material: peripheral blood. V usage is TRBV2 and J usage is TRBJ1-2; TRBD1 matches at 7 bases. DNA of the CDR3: TGTGCCAGCAGAGGATACAGGGGTGGCTACACCTTC. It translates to CASRGYRGGYTF.